Described below is a single T cell receptor beta chain sequence and its context. The target antigen is unknown. The CDR3 contains 18 residues. V lost 1 base to trimming and J lost 2 bases, with 20 bases between them. The data were taken from a study of vaccination and CD4 T cells after COVID-19. At the level of the study: Overlapping SARS-CoV-2, HCoV-NL63, HCoV-OC43 and HCoV-229E spike peptides were used to stimulate cells.

The treatment denotes: approximately 9-day PBMC culture with coronavirus spike peptide pools or control peptides (ViraFEST assay). ViraFEST grew antigen-specific T cells using peptide pools, then sequenced TCRs. The Oncomine TCR Beta short-read assay was what sequenced the DNA obtained from cultured CD4+ T cells. One entry per CDR3 protein, called by TCRdb with MiXCR from the PCR reads. The sample shows tens of thousands of distinct CDR3 sequences, 67% of them seen only once. Specimen: CD4+ T cells from blood, cultured in vitro, collected after SARS-CoV-2 vaccination. The sequence derives from a human donor who received a COVID-19 vaccine. The rearrangement uses TRBV12-3 or TRBV12-4 and TRBJ1-1; D might be TRBD1 (6 bases). CDR3 loop: CASSLEFGRGRGNTEAFF. The CDR3 DNA follows: TGTGCCAGCAGTTTAGAGTTCGGGCGTGGCAGGGGTAACACTGAAGCTTTCTTT.